The 32 T cell receptor beta chains in this list originate from one sample, sequenced in a study of OX40 agonist ivuxolimab in advanced cancers. TCRdb's table, derived via immunoSEQ multiplex PCR, lists solely in-frame clones and lacks some. The data contain tens of thousands of clones, roughly 90% of them singletons. The sample was CD4+ or CD8+ T cells sorted from blood, taken in a trial of the OX40 agonist ivuxolimab. Source of these receptors: an adult with an advanced solid tumor such as melanoma, head and neck, liver or kidney cancer.

This chain links TRBV9 with TRBJ2-7; 7 positions match TRBD1. After removal of 0 bases from V and 0 bases from J, the junction contained 3 bases not matched to a gene. CDR3 length: 15 residues. Germline V gene sequence: CDR1 SGDLS, CDR2 YYNGEE. CDR3 sequence (DNA): TGTGCCAGCAGCGTAGGTGCAGGGGGCTCCTACGAGCAGTACTTC. Translated, it gives CASSVGAGGSYEQYF.

This chain uses TRBV29-1 with TRBJ1-2; 8 nucleotides match TRBD1. Germline V gives CDR1 SQVTM, CDR2 ANQGSEA. The CDR3 extends over 13 amino acids. The V and J ends lost 4 bases and 8 bases, in that order; junction bases with no gene match: 9. DNA for the CDR3: TGCAGCGTTGGAAAGGACAGGGATGGAGGCTACACCTTC. Protein: CSVGKDRDGGYTF.

The chain uses TRBV29-1 and TRBJ2-1, with 10 bases that match TRBD2. V trimming: 7 bases; J trimming: 3 bases; junction bases outside the gene matches: 9. Germline V CDR1 and CDR2: SQVTM, ANQGSEA. The CDR3 is 15 residues long. CDR3: CSAQQASGGYNEQFF. The CDR3 coding sequence is TGCAGCGCACAACAGGCTAGCGGGGGCTACAATGAGCAGTTCTTC.

J is TRBJ2-2 and V is TRBV9; TRBD2 matches at 12 bases. Germline assignment: CDR1 SGDLS and CDR2 YYNGEE. This CDR3 spans 20 amino acids. With 2 bases clipped from V and 2 bases from J, the junction kept 13 bases outside the gene matches. CDR3 nucleotide sequence: TGTGCCAGCAGCGTGACGGGACAAACTAGCGGGGGGTCCAACACCGGGGAGCTGTTTTTT. Protein: CASSVTGQTSGGSNTGELFF.

The gene calls are TRBV19 and TRBJ1-1; D not resolved. The CDR3 is 14 residues long. Germline-derived CDR1 and CDR2 are LNHDA and SQIVND (reference sequence). Trimming cost V 6 bases and J 0 bases, with 11 bases left between them. This CDR3 is CASSLEGMNTEAFF. The CDR3 DNA follows: TGTGCCAGTAGCCTTGAGGGAATGAACACTGAAGCTTTCTTT.

This chain connects TRBV13 to TRBJ2-7; possibly TRBD1 for D (5 bases). The CDR3 runs 13 residues. The V and J ends lost 1 base and 3 bases respectively, with 7 bases between them. Germline V CDR1 and CDR2: PRHDT, FYEKMQ (reference sequence). As DNA, the CDR3 is TGTGCCAGCAGCTTAGCACAGGTCTACGAGCAGTACTTC. It specifies CASSLAQVYEQYF.

The chain joins TRBV27 to TRBJ1-1; TRBD1 is a possible D gene (6 bases). CDR1 is MNHEY and CDR2 is SMNVEV in the germline V gene (reference sequence). This CDR3 spans 14 amino acids. V was cut by 3 bases and J by 4 bases, with 12 bases left in between. The CDR3 here is CASSFGGGVTEAFF. The CDR3 DNA is TGTGCCAGCAGTTTTGGAGGGGGTGTCACTGAAGCTTTCTTT.

The CDR3 region has the DNA TGCAGCGTTGGGGAGGGTCGGGGAGGGATGAACACTGAAGCTTTCTTT. Protein: CSVGEGRGGMNTEAFF. V and J are TRBV29-1 and TRBJ1-1; D remains ambiguous. The germline CDR1 and CDR2 sequences are SQVTM and ANQGSEA. The ends were cut back, 4 bases at V and 0 bases at J, with 18 bases in the middle. The CDR3 has 16 residues. Using reference TRBV29-1 and TRBJ1-1 for the parts outside the CDR3, the full variable domain is SAVISQKPSRDICQRGTSLTIQCQVDSQVTMMFWYRQQPGQSLTLIATANQGSEATYESGFVIDKFPISRPNLTFSTLTVSNMSPEDSSIYLCSVGEGRGGMNTEAFFGQGTRLTVV.

The chain links TRBV19 to TRBJ2-7; D is uncertain. Germline CDR1 reads LNHDA; CDR2 reads SQIVND (reference sequence). The CDR3 runs to 16 residues. V lost 4 bases, J lost 9 bases, and 25 bases lay in between. The CDR3 here is CASSTDPEWPLLGQYF. As DNA, the CDR3 is TGTGCCAGTAGTACCGACCCCGAGTGGCCTCTTTTGGGGCAGTACTTC.

The V call is TRBV18, the J call TRBJ1-1, with TRBD1 as a possible D gene (6 bases). Germline V gene data show CDR1 as KGHSH and CDR2 as LQKENI. The CDR3 covers 12 residues. The V and J ends lost 3 bases and 5 bases respectively, with 7 bases between them. CDR3 loop: CASSPGATEAFF. The DNA of the CDR3 is TGTGCCAGCTCACCGGGGGCAACTGAAGCTTTCTTT. The variable domain in full, completed from reference TRBV18 and TRBJ1-1, reads NAGVMQNPRHLVRRRGQEARLRCSPMKGHSHVYWYRQLPEEGLKFMVYLQKENIIDESGMPKERFSAEFPKEGPSILRIQQVVRGDSAAYFCASSPGATEAFFGQGTRLTVV.

The gene calls are TRBV14 and TRBJ2-1, with unresolved D. V was trimmed by 0 bases and J by 0 bases, leaving 15 bases between them. From germline, CDR1 is SGHDN and CDR2 FVKESK. The CDR3 runs 18 residues. CDR3 nucleotides: TGTGCCAGCAGCCAAGATCTTGGTGGCCGTAGCTCCTACAATGAGCAGTTCTTC. This translates into CASSQDLGGRSSYNEQFF.

The chain joins TRBV27 to TRBJ2-7; D gene unclear. This CDR3 spans 14 amino acids. Germline CDR1 reads MNHEY; CDR2 reads SMNVEV (reference sequence). V was trimmed by 2 bases and J by 4 bases, leaving 12 bases between them. In DNA form, the CDR3 reads TGTGCCAGCAGTTTAGGCCTGGAAGGGTACGAGCAGTACTTC. Protein sequence: CASSLGLEGYEQYF.

This sequence joins TRBV7-8 and TRBJ2-1; D might be TRBD2 (6 bases). This CDR3 has 14 amino acids. Trimming pared 6 bases from V and 12 bases from J, leaving 21 bases between. Germline V gene sequence: CDR1 SGHVS, CDR2 FQNEAQ. In DNA form, the CDR3 reads TGTGCCAGCAGTATAACGGGGGTCGCAGATGGGCAGTTCTTC. Its protein product is CASSITGVADGQFF.

The chain employs TRBV27 and TRBJ2-7, with D perhaps TRBD1 or TRBD2 (5 bases each). The germline V gene encodes CDR1 MNHEY and CDR2 SMNVEV (reference sequence). Trimming took off 6 bases at V and 3 bases at J, with 12 bases between the two ends. The CDR3 extends over 13 amino acids. The CDR3 reads CASSPAGGYEQYF. CDR3 nucleotide sequence: TGTGCCAGCAGCCCCGCTGGGGGCTACGAGCAGTACTTC.

The V and J genes are TRBV6-1 and TRBJ2-7; no clear D gene. Germline CDR1 and CDR2: MNHNS and SASEGT. The ends were cut back, 6 bases at V and 6 bases at J, with 21 bases in the middle. CDR3 length: 15 residues. In nucleotides, the CDR3 is TGTGCCAGCAGGGATTCGGGCTCATGGGCGTCCGAGCAGTACTTC. This translates into CASRDSGSWASEQYF.

This clone was recorded only once. The V gene is TRBV27, the J gene TRBJ1-5; D gene unclear. The CDR3 extends over 16 amino acids. The V and J ends lost 6 bases and 2 bases respectively, with 17 bases between them. Per germline, CDR1 MNHEY and CDR2 SMNVEV (reference sequence). DNA of the CDR3: TGTGCCAGCAGCCCAGCCATAGTGGGTGGCAATCAGCCCCAGCATTTT. This translates into CASSPAIVGGNQPQHF.

The J gene is TRBJ2-3, the V gene TRBV7-2; D unresolved. Germline-derived CDR1 and CDR2 are SGHTA and FQGNSA. The length of the CDR3 is 14 residues. Trimming pared 5 bases from V and 4 bases from J, leaving 13 bases between. The CDR3 sequence: CASSPSINPDTQYF. The DNA for the CDR3 is TGTGCCAGCAGCCCCTCGATCAATCCAGATACGCAGTATTTT.

The chain is built from TRBV4-1 and TRBJ2-7; the D is unclear. CDR1 is MGHRA, CDR2 YSYEKL, per germline. The CDR3 has 14 residues. Trimming took off 3 bases at V and 3 bases at J, with 12 bases between the two ends. The CDR3 loop reads CASSHPGRNYEQYF. CDR3 nucleotide sequence: TGCGCCAGCAGCCACCCTGGACGGAACTACGAGCAGTACTTC.

The table lists this clone with a few counts. The chain employs TRBV30 and TRBJ1-5; TRBD1 agrees at 9 bases. CDR3 length equals 14 residues. Germline loops: CDR1 GTSNPN, CDR2 SVGIG (reference sequence). V shed 1 base, J shed 6 bases, and the junction held 4 bases outside the gene matches. The DNA for the CDR3 is TGTGCCTGGAGTGAGGGGACAGGGATTCAGCCCCAGCATTTT. This gives the protein CAWSEGTGIQPQHF.

The chain carries TRBV9 and TRBJ1-6; D possibly corresponds to TRBD1 (5 bases). The germline V gene has CDR1 SGDLS and CDR2 YYNGEE. V was shortened by 2 bases and J by 8 bases, with 20 bases between the two germline ends. The CDR3 covers 17 residues. CDR3 coding DNA: TGTGCCAGCAGCGTCTCCCGGGACCCTCGGAGGGATTCACCCCTCCACTTT. This codes for CASSVSRDPRRDSPLHF. Full variable domain (outside the CDR3, taken from reference TRBV9 and TRBJ1-6): DSGVTQTPKHLITATGQRVTLRCSPRSGDLSVYWYQQSLDQGLQFLIQYYNGEERAKGNILERFSAQQFPDLHSELNLSSLELGDSALYFCASSVSRDPRRDSPLHFGNGTRLTVT.

The chain couples TRBV6-5 to TRBJ1-5; no firm D call. The CDR3 runs 13 residues. CDR1 MNHEY and CDR2 SVGAGI come from the germline V gene. Trimming took 6 bases from V and 7 from J, leaving 13 bases between them. The CDR3 loop reads CASSPFREQPQHF. DNA for the CDR3: TGTGCCAGCAGCCCCTTTAGGGAGCAGCCCCAGCATTTT.

The rearrangement joins TRBV10-3 to TRBJ2-1, with TRBD2 matching over 8 bases. The J segment lost 2 bases and the V segment lost 4 bases, leaving 10 bases of the junction unmatched. Germline values: CDR1 ENHRY, CDR2 SYGVKD. The CDR3 is 17 residues long. CDR3: CAISGWSGGDAYNEQFF. In DNA, the CDR3 is TGTGCCATCAGTGGTTGGAGCGGGGGCGATGCCTACAATGAGCAGTTCTTC.

The genes are TRBV27 and TRBJ2-3; 7 bases fit TRBD2. The germline CDR1 and CDR2 sequences are MNHEY and SMNVEV (reference sequence). After removal of 2 bases from V and 1 base from J, the junction contained 9 bases not matched to a gene. The CDR3 is 17 residues long. The CDR3 nucleotides are TGTGCCAGCAGTTTAATCCTAGGACTAGGAGGCACAGATACGCAGTATTTT. Residues: CASSLILGLGGTDTQYF.

This rearrangement joins TRBV6-4 to TRBJ2-7, with D tentatively TRBD2 (5 bases). V was pared by 0 bases and J by 7 bases, with 10 bases between. The germline V gene has CDR1 MRHNA and CDR2 SNTAGT. This CDR3 region has 13 residues. The CDR3 DNA reads TGTGCCAGCAGTGACTCGATGGGGAGAGAGCAGTACTTC. It codes for CASSDSMGREQYF.

The genes are TRBV15 and TRBJ1-1; D is unclear. Germline CDR1 LNHNV, CDR2 YYDKDF (reference sequence). V was trimmed by 5 bases and J by 5 bases, leaving 15 bases between them. The CDR3 spans 14 residues. This CDR3 reads CATSPWTVGTEAFF. The CDR3 coding sequence is TGTGCCACCAGCCCTTGGACGGTGGGTACTGAAGCTTTCTTT.

V and J are TRBV7-6 and TRBJ2-5, with 12 bases fitting TRBD2. Germline values: CDR1 SGHVS, CDR2 FNYEAQ. The trim removed 1 base at V and 3 bases at J, leaving 3 bases unmatched. The CDR3 length is 16 residues. The CDR3 loop is CASSLGASGGEETQYF. CDR3 nucleotides: TGTGCCAGCAGCTTAGGGGCTAGCGGGGGGGAAGAGACCCAGTACTTC.

This chain joins TRBV7-9 and TRBJ2-3; TRBD2 might be the D (5 bases). CDR3 length equals 17 residues. CDR1 and CDR2 from the germline V gene are SEHNR and FQNEAQ (reference sequence). Deletions cut 5 bases from V and 2 bases from J, with 20 bases between. The CDR3 DNA sequence: TGTGCCAGCAGCCCACCGGACTTGGAGACCTACACAGATACGCAGTATTTT. It yields the protein CASSPPDLETYTDTQYF. Full variable domain (outside the CDR3, taken from reference TRBV7-9 and TRBJ2-3): DTGVSQNPRHKITKRGQNVTFRCDPISEHNRLYWYRQTLGQGPEFLTYFQNEAQLEKSRLLSDRFSAERPKGSFSTLEIQRTEQGDSAMYLCASSPPDLETYTDTQYFGPGTRLTVL.

V and J are TRBV11-2 and TRBJ2-7; 9 nucleotides agree with TRBD2. Germline V gene data show CDR1 as SGHAT and CDR2 as FQNNGV. The CDR3 length is 17 residues. V dropped 2 bases and J dropped 6; count of bases not matched to a gene: 14. CDR3 loop: CASSLSSGVTTFSEQYF. The CDR3 nucleotides are TGTGCCAGCAGCTTATCTAGCGGGGTGACCACCTTCTCCGAGCAGTACTTC. The whole variable domain, filled in from reference TRBV11-2 and TRBJ2-7, reads EAGVAQSPRYKIIEKRQSVAFWCNPISGHATLYWYQQILGQGPKLLIQFQNNGVVDDSQLPKDRFSAERLKGVDSTLKIQPAKLEDSAVYLCASSLSSGVTTFSEQYFGPGTRLTVT.

The chain recombines TRBV10-3 with TRBJ2-2, with D hard to call. With 2 bases removed from V and 5 bases from J, the gap between germline ends came to 6 bases. The V gene's germline CDR1 is ENHRY and CDR2 SYGVKD. CDR3 length: 13 residues. As DNA, the CDR3 is TGTGCCATCAGTGAGCCGGAAACCGGGGAGCTGTTTTTT. Its protein product is CAISEPETGELFF.

The V gene is TRBV30, the J gene TRBJ1-6; D is ambiguous. The CDR3 sequence is 13 residues long. V was clipped by 5 bases and J by 0 bases, with 5 bases between them. Germline CDR1 GTSNPN, CDR2 SVGIG (reference sequence). The CDR3 nucleotides are TGTGCCTGGGGGAGCTCCTATAATTCACCCCTCCACTTT. It is translated as CAWGSSYNSPLHF.

The chain combines TRBV9 with TRBJ2-5, with TRBD2 identical over 12 bases. Germline V CDR1 and CDR2: SGDLS, YYNGEE. The V gene end was trimmed by 0 bases and the J gene end by 3 bases; junction bases not matched to a gene: 3. There are 16 residues in the CDR3. This CDR3 is CASSVELAGGKETQYF. In DNA form, the CDR3 reads TGTGCCAGCAGCGTAGAACTAGCGGGGGGTAAAGAGACCCAGTACTTC. The full variable domain, with the rest looked up from reference TRBV9 and TRBJ2-5, is DSGVTQTPKHLITATGQRVTLRCSPRSGDLSVYWYQQSLDQGLQFLIQYYNGEERAKGNILERFSAQQFPDLHSELNLSSLELGDSALYFCASSVELAGGKETQYFGPGTRLLVL.

The chain recombines TRBV5-5 with TRBJ2-1, with TRBD2 matching over 7 bases. Per germline, CDR1 SGHKS and CDR2 YYEKEE (reference sequence). Trimming removed 2 bases from V and 5 bases from J; junction bases left unmatched: 16. The CDR3 contains 18 residues. For the CDR3, the DNA is TGTGCCAGCAGCTTAGTGGGGGAGGGCGTCAAACTCCACAATGAGCAGTTCTTC. It encodes CASSLVGEGVKLHNEQFF.